This is a list of T cell receptor beta chains from one sample in a study of T cell responses to AZD1222 COVID-19 vaccine. The data were produced by immunoSEQ multiplex PCR, yet TCRdb's version contains in-frame clones alone and is incomplete. Of roughly 120,000 clones detected, 92% appear once; the ten largest clones hold 1.6%. Sequenced material: peripheral blood, taken 28 days after the second AZD1222 dose. The receptors derive from an adult who received the AZD1222 COVID-19 vaccine. CDR3s include the opening cysteine and the closing phenylalanine or tryptophan. D genes are given only for firm matches. Size is omitted from some rows. Given values are once, few, many or a class for expanded clones.

cdr3_length: 13; clone_size: -; v_call: TRBV30; d_call: -; j_call: TRBJ1-1; cdr3_nt: TGTGCCTGGAACCATTTGGAGGACACTGAAGCTTTCTTT; cdr3_aa: CAWNHLEDTEAFF
cdr3_length: 11; clone_size: -; v_call: TRBV5-1; d_call: -; j_call: TRBJ2-7; cdr3_nt: TGCGCCAGCAGCTTGGATTACGAGCAGTACTTC; cdr3_aa: CASSLDYEQYF
cdr3_length: 12; clone_size: -; v_call: TRBV6-5; d_call: -; j_call: TRBJ1-1; cdr3_nt: TGTGCCAGCAGTCCACAGGGCACTGAAGCTTTCTTT; cdr3_aa: CASSPQGTEAFF
cdr3_length: 13; clone_size: -; v_call: TRBV28; d_call: TRBD1; j_call: TRBJ2-7; cdr3_nt: TGTGCCAGCAGCTGGACAGGGAGGTACGAGCAGTACTTC; cdr3_aa: CASSWTGRYEQYF
cdr3_length: 14; clone_size: -; v_call: TRBV5-1; d_call: TRBD1; j_call: TRBJ1-5; cdr3_nt: TGCGCCAGCAGCTCAGGACAGGGAGGTCAGCCCCAGCATTTT; cdr3_aa: CASSSGQGGQPQHF
cdr3_length: 17; clone_size: once; v_call: TRBV28; d_call: TRBD1; j_call: TRBJ2-7; cdr3_nt: TGTGCCAGCAGTTCCTTCGACCTCCGGGACAGGGGTTACGAGCAGTACTTC; cdr3_aa: CASSSFDLRDRGYEQYF
cdr3_length: 14; clone_size: -; v_call: TRBV28; d_call: -; j_call: TRBJ2-1; cdr3_nt: TGTGCCAGCAGTTTAAATGCCGCCAACAATGAGCAGTTCTTC; cdr3_aa: CASSLNAANNEQFF
cdr3_length: 13; clone_size: -; v_call: TRBV4-1; d_call: -; j_call: TRBJ1-5; cdr3_nt: TGCGCCAGCAGCCCCGAACCAAATCAGCCCCAGCATTTT; cdr3_aa: CASSPEPNQPQHF
cdr3_length: 13; clone_size: -; v_call: TRBV5-1; d_call: -; j_call: TRBJ1-1; cdr3_nt: TGCGCCAGCAGCTTGGTGGAGGGCACTGAAGCTTTCTTT; cdr3_aa: CASSLVEGTEAFF
cdr3_length: 13; clone_size: -; v_call: TRBV7-9; d_call: -; j_call: TRBJ2-2; cdr3_nt: TGTGCCAGCAGCTTCGAGAGGGCCGGGGAGCTGTTTTTT; cdr3_aa: CASSFERAGELFF
cdr3_length: 15; clone_size: once; v_call: TRBV5-1; d_call: -; j_call: TRBJ2-7; cdr3_nt: TGCGCCAGCAGCTTCCGGGACACGAGCTCCTACGAGCAGTACTTC; cdr3_aa: CASSFRDTSSYEQYF
cdr3_length: 15; clone_size: -; v_call: TRBV6-5; d_call: TRBD1; j_call: TRBJ2-7; cdr3_nt: TGTGCCAGCACCCAAGGGGGGACAGGGAGCTACGAGCAGTACTTC; cdr3_aa: CASTQGGTGSYEQYF
cdr3_length: 17; clone_size: -; v_call: TRBV7-9; d_call: TRBD1; j_call: TRBJ1-4; cdr3_nt: TGTGCCAGCAGCTACCCCGCGGACAGGCAAACTAATGAAAAACTGTTTTTT; cdr3_aa: CASSYPADRQTNEKLFF